This T cell receptor beta chain comes out of a study of blood T cell repertoires in COVID-19. This clone came up once. The V and J ends lost 5 bases and 4 bases respectively, with 8 bases between them. The CDR3 length is 13 residues. Per the germline V gene, CDR1 is SGHTA and CDR2 is FQGTGA. The protocol was immunoSEQ multiplex PCR, while the TCRdb copy is restricted to in-frame clones and leaves out a portion. The sample lists some 350,000 clones; 65% to 85% were seen once. Sequencing used peripheral blood. The J gene is TRBJ2-2, the V gene TRBV7-3, with no clear D. This clonotype was obtained from a man aged 30-40 years with active or convalescent COVID-19. CDR3 coding DNA: TGTGCCAGCAGCGCTACCCTCACCGGGGAGCTGTTTTTT. Residues: CASSATLTGELFF.